This TCR beta chain is drawn from a study of graft-versus-host responses after intestinal transplantation listed by TCRdb under 2021. In the study overall: Recipients received multivisceral, liver-intestinal, or isolated intestinal transplants. All recipients received anti-thymocyte globulin induction followed by maintenance tacrolimus and steroids for 3 to 4 years. Samples from a few later patients were sequenced in-house on an Illumina MiSeq with MiXCR processing rather than by the commercial service. After intestinal transplantation, graft-versus-host and host-versus-graft alloreactive T cell clones in the graft, circulation and bone marrow were tracked using bulk TCR-beta CDR3 sequencing. To identify alloreactive clones, pre-transplant mixed lymphocyte reaction products were sequenced and then compared with unstimulated pre-transplant donor and recipient T cells. A peak of at least 4% donor T cells among recipient peripheral blood mononuclear cells was the definition used for donor T cell macrochimerism. The cohort enrolled some 24 intestinal transplant recipients, one of whom was a retransplant, and a few patients without pretransplant specimens were excluded.

Trimming accounts for 1 base at V and 4 bases at J, while the number of junction bases matched to no gene is 5. CDR1 and CDR2 were assigned from the germline V gene (reference sequence) as PRHDT and FYEKMQ. The CDR3 starts with the cysteine, ends with the phenylalanine, and has 15 residues. Of the read, only the CDR3 DNA is kept; its 45 bases are in frame from base 1. The method behind the library was the immunoSEQ multiplex PCR assay. High-throughput TCR-beta CDR3 sequencing of genomic DNA from most patients was performed by Adaptive Biotechnologies. On the authors' methods: TCR sequencing data were retrieved from Adaptive's ImmunoSEQ software for 15 to 20 patients, whereas a few other patients were processed with MiXCR and VDJtools. Because the origin of CDR3 nucleotide sequences shared between donor and recipient could not be assigned, those sequences were removed. At least 2-fold expansion over unstimulated cells and a minimum CFSE-low frequency of 0.002% (template counts) or 0.001% (read counts) were required for clones to be classified as alloreactive. A clone was considered mappable if detected in the sequenced pre-transplant spleen, lymph node, or MLR CFSE-low populations of the donor or recipient. The cumulative frequency of alloreactive clones was calculated as a percentage of all sequences, weighted by copy number. TCRdb retrieved this table from immuneACCESS and kept in-frame rearrangements only. Not all clones are present; in checked studies, unresolved V genes account for under half, and no reason is known for the remainder. The V and J calls and clone size come from that table; D and trimming were worked out from the DNA. The sample records tens of thousands of clones, approximately 94% of which are singletons. The top ten constitute about 0.55% of the sample.

In the first month after transplant, blood samples were collected up to 4 times, and after that at least monthly when available. Results and caveats for the whole study, not just this receptor: GvH clones were detected in recipient bone marrow, and some appeared earlier in ileal mucosa or blood, consistent with an intestinal mucosal origin. Early after transplant, declines in HvG clones were associated with peak levels of circulating GvH clones. Conclusions were limited by the relatively low number and heterogeneity of intestinal transplant patients. In patients with donor T cell macrochimerism, the allografts had high GvH to HvG T cell clonal ratios.

About this clone: Its antigen is unknown. Base qualities were left out, and no much larger clone turns up one base away.

This sequence originates from a human patient who received an intestinal transplant, so some T cells may come from the graft donor. The material was PBMCs, obtained 156 days after intestinal transplant. This receptor chain uses TRBV13 and TRBJ2-3, with TRBD1 identical over 7 junction bases. The DNA sequence follows: TGTGCCAGCAGCTTAGCAAGGGGGCGGGCAGATACGCAGTATTTT. It translates as CASSLARGRADTQYF.